Below are 22 T cell receptor beta chains sequenced from a single sample in a study of T cell responses to AZD1222 COVID-19 vaccine. The table came from immunoSEQ multiplex PCR; TCRdb's copy has only in-frame clones and leaves some out. The sample carries 42,000 or so clones, roughly 88% recorded once. This sample comprised peripheral blood, obtained 28 days after the second dose of the MenACWY control vaccine. These receptors all stem from an adult who received the MenACWY meningococcal vaccine as a control.

This rearrangement joins TRBV4-2 to TRBJ1-1; TRBD1 matches 8 bases. Losses at the gene ends were 2 bases for V and 5 bases for J; bases not matched to a gene: 10. CDR1 and CDR2 (germline): LGHNA, YNFKEQ. This CDR3 is 16 amino acids long. The CDR3 region is CASSQTHTGGKTEAFF. The CDR3 DNA follows: TGTGCCAGCAGCCAAACACATACAGGGGGTAAGACTGAAGCTTTCTTT.

V usage is TRBV24-1 and J usage is TRBJ2-7; a weak D match, TRBD1 (6 bases). The CDR3 consists of 12 residues. V dropped 4 bases and J dropped 4 bases, with 7 bases sitting between them. The germline V gene has CDR1 KGHDR and CDR2 SFDVKD. The CDR3 loop is CATSDDRYEQYF. Written as DNA, the CDR3 is TGTGCCACCAGTGACGACAGGTACGAGCAGTACTTC.

The rearrangement joins TRBV7-8 to TRBJ2-7, with unresolved D. Germline V gene sequence: CDR1 SGHVS, CDR2 FQNEAQ. V was trimmed by 3 bases and J by 6 bases, leaving 9 bases between them. The CDR3 runs to 12 residues. The DNA for the CDR3 is TGTGCCAGCAGCTTCGAAAGGGCCGAGCAGTACTTC. Protein: CASSFERAEQYF.

V usage is TRBV9 and J usage is TRBJ2-7, with 7 bases identical to TRBD1. From germline, CDR1 is SGDLS and CDR2 YYNGEE. V shed 1 base, J shed 2 bases, and the junction held 3 bases outside the gene matches. CDR3 length equals 14 residues. CDR3 nucleotide sequence: TGTGCCAGCAGCGTATCCGGGACAGCCTACGAGCAGTACTTC. It is translated as CASSVSGTAYEQYF. Full variable domain (rest looked up from reference TRBV9 and TRBJ2-7): DSGVTQTPKHLITATGQRVTLRCSPRSGDLSVYWYQQSLDQGLQFLIQYYNGEERAKGNILERFSAQQFPDLHSELNLSSLELGDSALYFCASSVSGTAYEQYFGPGTRLTVT.

The chain links TRBV10-2 to TRBJ1-2; no definite D call. Germline values: CDR1 WSHSY, CDR2 SAAADI. The CDR3 is 13 amino acids. V lost 4 bases and J lost 2, with 8 bases in between. DNA for the CDR3: TGCGCCAGCAGTGCCCAGAACAACTATGGCTACACCTTC. Translating gives CASSAQNNYGYTF.

This clone came up a few times. The V gene is TRBV11-3, the J gene TRBJ2-1, with no clear D. In germline, CDR1 is SGHNT, CDR2 YENEEA. Deletions cut 5 bases from V and 6 bases from J, with 17 bases between. The CDR3 is made up of 15 amino acids. The CDR3 nucleotides read TGTGCCAGCAGCCCTACATTAAGGGCCCCCAATGAGCAGTTCTTC. It yields the protein CASSPTLRAPNEQFF. Full variable domain (remainder filled in from reference TRBV11-3 and TRBJ2-1): EAGVVQSPRYKIIEKKQPVAFWCNPISGHNTLYWYLQNLGQGPELLIRYENEEAVDDSQLPKDRFSAERLKGVDSTLKIQPAELGDSAVYLCASSPTLRAPNEQFFGPGTRLTVL.

This rearrangement joins TRBV4-1 to TRBJ2-3; 7 bases line up with TRBD1. Per germline, CDR1 MGHRA and CDR2 YSYEKL. V was clipped by 4 bases and J by 1 base; unmatched bases: 5. The CDR3 contains 15 residues. CDR3 nucleotides: TGCGCCAGCAGCCGGACCGGGACAGGCACAGATACGCAGTATTTT. Its translation: CASSRTGTGTDTQYF.

In this sample, this clone turned up once. V usage is TRBV14 and J usage is TRBJ1-3; no clear D gene. This CDR3 spans 15 amino acids. Germline CDR1 SGHDN, CDR2 FVKESK. V shed 1 base and J shed 9 bases, with 16 bases lying between them. The CDR3 here is CASSQVGLIQGTIYF. CDR3 DNA sequence: TGTGCCAGCAGCCAAGTAGGCCTCATCCAAGGCACCATATATTTT.

The V and J genes are TRBV12-3 or TRBV12-4 and TRBJ2-1, with D perhaps TRBD1 (6 bases). V was pared by 6 bases and J by 4 bases, with 7 bases between. The CDR3 extends over 12 amino acids. DNA of the CDR3: TGTGCCAGCAGCACAGGGTACAATGAGCAGTTCTTC. This translates into CASSTGYNEQFF.

The chain carries TRBV5-4 and TRBJ2-7; 9 bases match TRBD1. With V trimmed by 4 bases and J by 0 bases, 5 bases remained unmatched. The CDR3 sequence is 15 residues long. The germline gives CDR1 SGHNT, CDR2 YYREEE (reference sequence). CDR3 region: CASSRGQGDSYEQYF. CDR3 sequence (DNA): TGTGCCAGCAGCCGGGGACAGGGCGACTCCTACGAGCAGTACTTC.

The chain has TRBV10-3 and TRBJ2-7; D may be TRBD2 (5 bases). The V end was cut by 6 bases, the J end by 0 bases, with 15 bases between. This CDR3 has 15 residues. The germline gives CDR1 ENHRY, CDR2 SYGVKD. CDR3 loop: CAIRPEFGGSYEQYF. CDR3 sequence (DNA): TGTGCCATCAGACCTGAATTTGGAGGCTCCTACGAGCAGTACTTC.

The rearrangement uses TRBV9 and TRBJ1-1; D gene ambiguous. Germline-derived CDR1 and CDR2 are SGDLS and YYNGEE. The CDR3 runs 14 residues. Trimming pared 4 bases from V and 0 bases from J, leaving 10 bases between. This chain's CDR3 is CASSPHGMNTEAFF. The DNA of the CDR3 is TGTGCCAGCAGCCCCCACGGCATGAACACTGAAGCTTTCTTT.

This clone was detected only a few times. The rearrangement joins TRBV5-4 to TRBJ2-7, with D tentatively TRBD2 (5 bases). The V and J ends lost 5 bases and 1 base respectively, with 10 bases between them. The CDR3 loop spans 13 amino acids. CDR1 and CDR2 from the germline V gene are SGHNT and YYREEE (reference sequence). Here the CDR3 DNA reads TGTGCCAGCAGGGGTACGGGGTCCTACGAGCAGTACTTC. Translating gives CASRGTGSYEQYF.

This rearrangement joins TRBV28 to TRBJ2-2; TRBD2 aligns across 7 bases. V lost 7 bases and J lost 4; bases outside the gene matches: 9. The CDR3 loop spans 15 amino acids. CDR1 is MDHEN, CDR2 SYDVKM, per germline. CDR3 in DNA: TGTGCCAGCACCCCCAATTGGGGGGGCACCGGGGAGCTGTTTTTT. Translated, it gives CASTPNWGGTGELFF.

The chain employs TRBV30 and TRBJ1-6; D gene unclear. Trimming pared 4 bases from V and 10 bases from J, leaving 14 bases between. This CDR3 comprises 13 residues. Germline V gene lookup returns CDR1 GTSNPN and CDR2 SVGIG (reference sequence). DNA for the CDR3: TGTGCCTGGACTCCGCCGGTGCGGTCACCCCTCCACTTT. It specifies CAWTPPVRSPLHF.

The rearrangement uses TRBV5-1 and TRBJ2-1; 10 nucleotides agree with TRBD2. The CDR3 is 16 amino acids. Germline CDR1 SGHRS, CDR2 YFSETQ. Trimming removed 0 bases from V and 10 bases from J; junction bases left unmatched: 10. The CDR3 loop reads CASSLDPSGRSGEQFF. The CDR3 DNA sequence: TGCGCCAGCAGCTTGGATCCTAGCGGGAGATCGGGCGAGCAGTTCTTC.

The V gene is TRBV6-6, the J gene TRBJ2-1, with D possibly being TRBD1 or TRBD2 (6 bases each). CDR1 MNHNY and CDR2 SVGAGI come from the germline V gene (reference sequence). Trimming took 8 bases from V and 9 from J, leaving 14 bases between them. The CDR3 length is 12 residues. Here the CDR3 reads CASAAEGGEQFF. DNA for the CDR3: TGTGCCAGCGCAGCGGAGGGGGGTGAGCAGTTCTTC.

This rearrangement joins TRBV25-1 to TRBJ2-1; D possibly matches TRBD1 or TRBD2 (5 bases each). The ends were cut back, 7 bases at V and 8 bases at J, with 21 bases in the middle. The CDR3 totals 15 residues. Looked up from germline, CDR1 is MGHDK and CDR2 is SYGVNS. The CDR3 region has the DNA TGTGCCAGCACAGGTCCCGGACGGGGCCCGGATGAGCAGTTCTTC. It specifies CASTGPGRGPDEQFF.

The chain joins TRBV5-1 to TRBJ2-7, with D maybe TRBD2 (6 bases). The CDR3 is 16 amino acids. Trimming removed 2 bases at V and 6 bases at J, with 21 bases between. Germline V CDR1 and CDR2: SGHRS, YFSETQ. The CDR3 coding sequence is TGCGCCAGCAGCTTTTTAACCGGACCCCTGGGAGGCGAGCAGTACTTC. It is translated as CASSFLTGPLGGEQYF.

The genes are TRBV20-1 and TRBJ2-7, with 10 bases that match TRBD1. Losses at the gene ends were 5 bases for V and 6 bases for J; bases not matched to a gene: 1. Germline loops: CDR1 DFQATT, CDR2 SNEGSKA (reference sequence). The CDR3 sequence is 11 residues long. CDR3 sequence reads: CSADRGREQYF. CDR3 DNA: TGCAGTGCTGACAGGGGGCGCGAGCAGTACTTC.

This clone was counted a few times. V usage is TRBV28 and J usage is TRBJ1-1; D gene unclear. V was clipped by 5 bases and J by 4 bases, with 20 bases between them. Germline CDR1 and CDR2: MDHEN and SYDVKM. This CDR3 has 16 residues. The CDR3 is CASSPMTLLLTTEAFF. The CDR3 DNA sequence: TGTGCCAGCAGTCCTATGACGTTGCTCCTGACCACTGAAGCTTTCTTT.

In its sample, this clone was seen a few times. The V gene is TRBV29-1, the J gene TRBJ2-1, with 8 nucleotides matching TRBD1. This CDR3 is built from 13 residues. Germline loops: CDR1 SQVTM, CDR2 ANQGSEA. V was clipped by 7 bases and J by 2 bases; unmatched bases: 4. In DNA, the CDR3 is TGCAGCGGAAGACAGGGGACCTACAATGAGCAGTTCTTC. Translating it yields CSGRQGTYNEQFF.